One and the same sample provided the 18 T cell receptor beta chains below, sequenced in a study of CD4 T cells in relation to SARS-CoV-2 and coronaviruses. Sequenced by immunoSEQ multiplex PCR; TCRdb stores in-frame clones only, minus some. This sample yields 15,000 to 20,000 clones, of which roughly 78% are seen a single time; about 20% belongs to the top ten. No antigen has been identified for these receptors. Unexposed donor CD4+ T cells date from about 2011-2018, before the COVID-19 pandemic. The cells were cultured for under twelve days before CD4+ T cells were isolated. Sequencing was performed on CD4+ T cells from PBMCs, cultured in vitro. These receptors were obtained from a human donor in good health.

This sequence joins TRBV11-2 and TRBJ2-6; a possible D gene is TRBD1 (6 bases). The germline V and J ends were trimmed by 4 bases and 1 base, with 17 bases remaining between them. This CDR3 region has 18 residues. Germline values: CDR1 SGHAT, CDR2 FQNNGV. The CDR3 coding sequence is TGTGCCAGCAGCTCCTACAGGGTAGGCGGTTCTGGGGCCAACGTCCTGACTTTC. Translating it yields CASSSYRVGGSGANVLTF.

The CDR3: CASSQEWGSNQPQHF. CDR3 nucleotides: TGTGCCAGCAGCCAAGAATGGGGGAGCAATCAGCCCCAGCATTTT. This chain links TRBV3-1 (or the pseudogene TRBV3-2) with TRBJ1-5, with D maybe TRBD1 (5 bases). The V and J ends lost 0 bases and 1 base respectively, with 7 bases between them. Germline V gene lookup returns CDR1 LGHDT and CDR2 YNNKEL (reference sequence). CDR3 size: 15 residues.

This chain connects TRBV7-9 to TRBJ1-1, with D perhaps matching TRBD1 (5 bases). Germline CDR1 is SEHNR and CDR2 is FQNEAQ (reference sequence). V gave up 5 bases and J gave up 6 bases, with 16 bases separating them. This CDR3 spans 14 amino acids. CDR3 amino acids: CASSATPWGAEAFF. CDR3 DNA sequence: TGTGCCAGCAGCGCCACACCATGGGGGGCTGAAGCTTTCTTT.

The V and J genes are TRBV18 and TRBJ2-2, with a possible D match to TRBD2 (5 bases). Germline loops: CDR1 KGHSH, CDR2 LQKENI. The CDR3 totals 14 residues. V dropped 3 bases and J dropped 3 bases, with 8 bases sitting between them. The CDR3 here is CASSPGADTGELFF. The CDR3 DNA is TGTGCCAGCTCACCGGGAGCTGACACCGGGGAGCTGTTTTTT.

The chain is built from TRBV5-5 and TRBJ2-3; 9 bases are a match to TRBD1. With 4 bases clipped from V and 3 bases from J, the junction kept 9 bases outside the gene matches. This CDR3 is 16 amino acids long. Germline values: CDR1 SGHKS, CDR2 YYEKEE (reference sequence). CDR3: CASSKPQGARTDTQYF. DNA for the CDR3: TGTGCCAGCAGCAAACCACAGGGGGCGCGGACAGATACGCAGTATTTT.

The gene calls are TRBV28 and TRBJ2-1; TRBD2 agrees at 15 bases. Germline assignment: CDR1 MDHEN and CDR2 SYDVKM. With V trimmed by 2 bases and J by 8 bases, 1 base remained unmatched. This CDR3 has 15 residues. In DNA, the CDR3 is TGTGCCAGCAGTTTACGGACTAGCGGGAGGGATGAGCAGTTCTTC. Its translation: CASSLRTSGRDEQFF.

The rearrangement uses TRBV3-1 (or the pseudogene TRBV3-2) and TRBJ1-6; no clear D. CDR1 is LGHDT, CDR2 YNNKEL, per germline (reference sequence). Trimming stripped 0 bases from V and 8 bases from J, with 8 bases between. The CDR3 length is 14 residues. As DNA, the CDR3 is TGTGCCAGCAGCCAAGATCACGGGGATTCACCCCTCCACTTT. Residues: CASSQDHGDSPLHF.

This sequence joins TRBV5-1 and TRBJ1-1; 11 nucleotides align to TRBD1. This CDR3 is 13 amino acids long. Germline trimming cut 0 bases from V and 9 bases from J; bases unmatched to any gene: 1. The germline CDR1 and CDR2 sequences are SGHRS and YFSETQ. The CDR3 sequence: CASSLGDRGKAFF. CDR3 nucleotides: TGCGCCAGCAGCTTGGGGGACAGGGGGAAAGCTTTCTTT.

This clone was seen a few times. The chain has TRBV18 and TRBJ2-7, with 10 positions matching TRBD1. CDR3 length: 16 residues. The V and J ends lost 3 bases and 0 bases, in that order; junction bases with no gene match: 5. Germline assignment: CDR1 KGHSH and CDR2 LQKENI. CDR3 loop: CASSPLDRGASYEQYF. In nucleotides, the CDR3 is TGTGCCAGCTCACCCCTGGACAGGGGGGCCTCCTACGAGCAGTACTTC.

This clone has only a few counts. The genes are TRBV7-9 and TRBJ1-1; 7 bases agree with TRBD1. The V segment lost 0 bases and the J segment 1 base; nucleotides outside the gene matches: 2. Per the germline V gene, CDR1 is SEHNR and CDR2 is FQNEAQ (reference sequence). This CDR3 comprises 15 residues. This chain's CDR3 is CASSLARQGNTEAFF. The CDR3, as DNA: TGTGCCAGCAGCTTAGCGCGACAGGGGAACACTGAAGCTTTCTTT. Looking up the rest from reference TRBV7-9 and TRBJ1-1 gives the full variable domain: DTGVSQNPRHKITKRGQNVTFRCDPISEHNRLYWYRQTLGQGPEFLTYFQNEAQLEKSRLLSDRFSAERPKGSFSTLEIQRTEQGDSAMYLCASSLARQGNTEAFFGQGTRLTVV.

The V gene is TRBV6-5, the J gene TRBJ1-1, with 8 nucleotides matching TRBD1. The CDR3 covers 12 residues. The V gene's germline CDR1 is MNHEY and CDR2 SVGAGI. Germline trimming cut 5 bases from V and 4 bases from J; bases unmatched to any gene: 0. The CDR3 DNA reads TGTGCCAGCAGTACAGGGGGCACTGAAGCTTTCTTT. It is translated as CASSTGGTEAFF.

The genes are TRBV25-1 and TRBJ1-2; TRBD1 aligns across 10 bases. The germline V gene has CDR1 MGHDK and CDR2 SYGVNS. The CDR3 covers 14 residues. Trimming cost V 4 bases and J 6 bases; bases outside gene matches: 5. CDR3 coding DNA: TGTGCCAGCAGTGGGGGACAGGGGTGGCATGGCTACACCTTC. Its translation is CASSGGQGWHGYTF.

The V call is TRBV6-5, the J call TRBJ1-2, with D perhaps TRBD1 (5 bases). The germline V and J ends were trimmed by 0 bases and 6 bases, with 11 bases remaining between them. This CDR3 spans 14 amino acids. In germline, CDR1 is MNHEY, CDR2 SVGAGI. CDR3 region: CASSYSRGNDGYTF. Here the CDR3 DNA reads TGTGCCAGCAGTTACTCCCGGGGGAACGATGGCTACACCTTC.

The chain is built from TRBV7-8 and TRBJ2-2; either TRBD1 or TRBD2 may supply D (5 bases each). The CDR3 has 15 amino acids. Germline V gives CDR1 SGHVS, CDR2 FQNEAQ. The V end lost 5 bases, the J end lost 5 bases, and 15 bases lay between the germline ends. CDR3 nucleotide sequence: TGTGCCAGCAGCCCCCGGGACCCCTGGACCGGGGAGCTGTTTTTT. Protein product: CASSPRDPWTGELFF.

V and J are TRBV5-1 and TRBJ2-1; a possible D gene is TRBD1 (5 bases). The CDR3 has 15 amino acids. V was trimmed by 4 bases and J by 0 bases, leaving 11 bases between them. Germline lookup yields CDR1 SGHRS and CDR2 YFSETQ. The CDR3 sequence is CASSGGARSYNEQFF. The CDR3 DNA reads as TGCGCCAGCAGCGGTGGGGCACGCTCCTACAATGAGCAGTTCTTC.

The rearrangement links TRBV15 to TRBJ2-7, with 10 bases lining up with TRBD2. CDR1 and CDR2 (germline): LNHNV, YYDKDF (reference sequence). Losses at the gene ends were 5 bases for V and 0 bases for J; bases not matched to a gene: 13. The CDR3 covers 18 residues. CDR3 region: CATSWRPLRTSGSYEQYF. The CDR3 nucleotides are TGTGCCACCAGCTGGAGACCACTTCGGACTAGCGGCTCCTACGAGCAGTACTTC.

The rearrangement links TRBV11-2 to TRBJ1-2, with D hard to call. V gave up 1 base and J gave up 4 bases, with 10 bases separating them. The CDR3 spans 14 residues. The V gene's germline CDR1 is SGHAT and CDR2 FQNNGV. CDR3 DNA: TGTGCCAGCAGCTTAGCTAACAAGGCCTATGGCTACACCTTC. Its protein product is CASSLANKAYGYTF.

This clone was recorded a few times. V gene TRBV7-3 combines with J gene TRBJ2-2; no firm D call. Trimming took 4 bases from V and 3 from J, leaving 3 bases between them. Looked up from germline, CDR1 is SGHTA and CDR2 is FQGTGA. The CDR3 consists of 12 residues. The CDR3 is CASSSYTGELFF. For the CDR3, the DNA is TGTGCCAGCAGCTCCTACACCGGGGAGCTGTTTTTT.